These 15 T cell receptor beta chains came from one sample sequenced in a study of cytomegalovirus exposure and HLA in healthy donors. Amplification used 60 Vbeta primers and 13 Jbeta primers. Produced via immunoSEQ multiplex PCR; TCRdb's table is partial and in-frame only. Among around 150,000 clones listed, approximately 79% were seen once. The sequencing sample was made of PBMCs. The receptors originated from a woman in her forties or fifties in good health and CMV-seropositive.

The chain links TRBV10-3 to TRBJ2-5; unclear D gene. Germline-derived CDR1 and CDR2 are ENHRY and SYGVKD. Trimming shortened V by 0 bases and J by 1 base, and 9 bases separated the two germline ends. The CDR3 has 15 residues. DNA for the CDR3: TGTGCCATCAGTGAGTCGATGGCTGGCCAAGAGACCCAGTACTTC. Its translation is CAISESMAGQETQYF.

V and J are TRBV6-5 and TRBJ1-4; possibly TRBD1 for D (6 bases). Germline lookup yields CDR1 MNHEY and CDR2 SVGAGI. CDR3 length equals 15 residues. V dropped 7 bases and J dropped 6 bases, with 18 bases sitting between them. The CDR3 DNA reads TGTGCCAGCACCACAGGGTCGGGTTTGGATGAAAAACTGTTTTTT. It encodes CASTTGSGLDEKLFF.

The CDR3 DNA sequence: TGTGCCAGCAGCTTGAGTGGGGCGGTGCAAGAGACCCAGTACTTC. The encoded protein is CASSLSGAVQETQYF. V usage is TRBV5-8 and J usage is TRBJ2-5, with TRBD1 as a possible D gene (5 bases). The V and J ends lost 1 base and 2 bases respectively, with 12 bases between them. The germline CDR1 and CDR2 sequences are SGHTS and YDEGEE. The CDR3 has 15 amino acids. The variable domain in full, with the rest retrieved from reference TRBV5-8 and TRBJ2-5, is EAGVTQSPTHLIKTRGQQATLRCSPISGHTSVYWYQQALGLGLQFLLWYDEGEERNRGNFPPRFSGRQFPNYSSELNVNALELEDSALYLCASSLSGAVQETQYFGPGTRLLVL.

The chain is built from TRBV6-1 and TRBJ2-5, with 11 bases aligning to TRBD2. The J segment lost 4 bases and the V segment lost 3 bases, leaving 13 bases of the junction unmatched. The CDR3 loop spans 18 amino acids. Germline V lookup: CDR1 MNHNS, CDR2 SASEGT. CDR3 in amino acids: CASSEGELAGARRETQYF. CDR3 DNA: TGTGCCAGCAGTGAGGGGGAACTAGCGGGAGCAAGGCGAGAGACCCAGTACTTC.

The gene calls are TRBV5-1 and TRBJ2-1, with 12 nucleotides matching TRBD2. The CDR3 sequence is 20 residues long. The V gene's germline CDR1 is SGHRS and CDR2 YFSETQ. V lost 3 bases, J lost 0 bases, and 13 bases stayed unmatched. The CDR3 DNA follows: TGCGCCAGCAGCTCCCCGGGGGCTAGCGGGGGGGTGAGCTCCTACAATGAGCAGTTCTTC. Translation: CASSSPGASGGVSSYNEQFF.

The genes are TRBV13 and TRBJ2-2, with TRBD2 identical over 10 bases. CDR1 and CDR2 from the germline V gene are PRHDT and FYEKMQ (reference sequence). This CDR3 has 16 residues. V lost 0 bases to trimming and J lost 6 bases; unmatched junction nucleotides: 4. CDR3 loop: CASSLGPSGSAGELFF. As DNA, the CDR3 is TGTGCCAGCAGCTTAGGCCCTAGCGGGAGTGCCGGGGAGCTGTTTTTT.

This chain connects TRBV6-1 to TRBJ2-1, with TRBD1 matching 8 bases. Germline loops: CDR1 MNHNS, CDR2 SASEGT. This CDR3 has 15 amino acids. V gave up 1 base and J gave up 5 bases; unmatched junction bases: 4. CDR3 region: CASSEVRQGNNEQFF. The CDR3, as DNA: TGTGCCAGCAGTGAAGTGAGACAGGGGAACAATGAGCAGTTCTTC.

The chain is built from TRBV9 and TRBJ2-2; 7 nucleotides align to TRBD1. Per germline, CDR1 SGDLS and CDR2 YYNGEE. Losses at the gene ends were 7 bases for V and 0 bases for J; bases not matched to a gene: 6. The CDR3 sequence is 15 residues long. The CDR3 DNA reads as TGTGCCAGCGGGCCGGGACAGCCGAACACCGGGGAGCTGTTTTTT. Residues: CASGPGQPNTGELFF.

This sequence joins TRBV29-1 and TRBJ1-3, with D hard to call. Trimming pared 4 bases from V and 0 bases from J, leaving 7 bases between. From germline, CDR1 is SQVTM and CDR2 ANQGSEA. The CDR3 extends over 13 amino acids. CDR3 in amino acids: CSVVRSSGNTIYF. CDR3 bases: TGCAGCGTTGTTCGGTCCTCTGGAAACACCATATATTTT.

The chain links TRBV7-6 to TRBJ2-7; D remains ambiguous. The CDR3 is 14 residues long. Trimming cost V 5 bases and J 5 bases, with 16 bases left between them. From germline, CDR1 is SGHVS and CDR2 FNYEAQ. DNA of the CDR3: TGTGCCAGCAGCCCAAAAGCAGGTGACCACGAGCAGTACTTC. Its translation is CASSPKAGDHEQYF.

V gene TRBV4-3 combines with J gene TRBJ1-4; 9 bases line up with TRBD1. This CDR3 spans 15 amino acids. Unmatched junction bases numbered 7, after V lost 3 bases and J lost 8 bases. Germline V gives CDR1 LGHNA, CDR2 YSLEER. The CDR3 loop reads CASSQEQGADEKLFF. The CDR3 DNA follows: TGCGCCAGCAGCCAGGAACAGGGGGCGGACGAAAAACTGTTTTTT.

V and J are TRBV27 and TRBJ2-1; 7 nucleotides match TRBD2. CDR3 length: 15 amino acids. V was clipped by 5 bases and J by 6 bases; unmatched bases: 10. Germline assignment: CDR1 MNHEY and CDR2 SMNVEV (reference sequence). The DNA for the CDR3 is TGTGCCAGCAGTCCACTCGGCGGGGGAAGCAATGAGCAGTTCTTC. This gives the protein CASSPLGGGSNEQFF.

The chain employs TRBV18 and TRBJ2-5; tentatively, D is TRBD2 (5 bases). Germline lookup yields CDR1 KGHSH and CDR2 LQKENI. The V end lost 6 bases, the J end lost 5 bases, and 19 bases lay between the germline ends. The CDR3 consists of 15 residues. The CDR3: CASSSTRVIHETQYF. In DNA, the CDR3 is TGTGCCAGCTCCTCTACGAGGGTTATCCACGAGACCCAGTACTTC.

This clone was seen more than once but under ten times. The V call is TRBV7-9, the J call TRBJ2-3; 13 positions match TRBD2. Germline loops: CDR1 SEHNR, CDR2 FQNEAQ (reference sequence). The CDR3 extends over 15 amino acids. J was trimmed by 6 bases and V by 5 bases; bases with no gene match: 5. The chain's CDR3 is CASSLLAGGEDTQYF. The DNA of the CDR3 is TGTGCCAGCAGCCTACTAGCGGGGGGGGAGGATACGCAGTATTTT.

This chain uses TRBV7-2 with TRBJ2-5, with TRBD2 identical over 12 bases. Germline V lookup: CDR1 SGHTA, CDR2 FQGNSA. V gave up 3 bases and J gave up 5 bases; unmatched junction bases: 7. CDR3 size: 16 residues. The CDR3 sequence is CASSFPTSGGFETQYF. The CDR3, as DNA: TGTGCCAGCAGCTTCCCTACTAGCGGGGGGTTCGAGACCCAGTACTTC.